Following are 24 T cell receptor beta chains from one sample sequenced in a study of blood T cell repertoires in COVID-19. The method was immunoSEQ multiplex PCR; TCRdb's version includes in-frame clones alone and lacks a portion of them. The table has 200,000 to 300,000 clones, approximately 83% seen once; the top ten hold around 9.9%. Sequencing was done on a sample of peripheral blood. These receptors were taken from a woman aged 80 or over with acute or convalescent COVID-19.

The chain is built from TRBV28 and TRBJ1-2, with no clear D. The CDR3 length is 14 residues. With 2 bases removed from V and 2 bases from J, the gap between germline ends came to 9 bases. Looked up from germline, CDR1 is MDHEN and CDR2 is SYDVKM. In nucleotides, the CDR3 is TGTGCCAGCAGTTTACGGGGTGGGAACTATGGCTACACCTTC. Its translation is CASSLRGGNYGYTF.

V is TRBV20-1 and J is TRBJ2-3; D gene unclear. The CDR3 sequence is 13 residues long. CDR1 DFQATT and CDR2 SNEGSKA come from the germline V gene (reference sequence). The V and J ends lost 3 bases and 4 bases respectively, with 11 bases between them. CDR3 protein: CSASGVLSDTQYF. CDR3 bases: TGCAGTGCTAGTGGTGTTCTGTCAGATACGCAGTATTTT.

The chain carries TRBV7-3 and TRBJ1-4; no firm D call. The CDR3 runs 15 residues. Deletions cut 1 base from V and 6 bases from J, with 12 bases between. In germline, CDR1 is SGHTA, CDR2 FQGTGA. This CDR3 reads CASSLMGRPDEKLFF. As DNA, the CDR3 is TGTGCCAGCAGCTTAATGGGCAGACCCGATGAAAAACTGTTTTTT.

The J gene is TRBJ2-7, the V gene TRBV2; 11 bases match TRBD1. J was trimmed by 0 bases and V by 7 bases; bases with no gene match: 11. The CDR3 runs 17 residues. Looked up from germline, CDR1 is SNHLY and CDR2 is FYNNEI. The CDR3 DNA is TGTGCCAGCAATCTGGGAGGACAGGGGGCCTCCTCCTACGAGCAGTACTTC. Its translation is CASNLGGQGASSYEQYF.

The V gene is TRBV28, the J gene TRBJ1-1; D is ambiguous. V was pared by 7 bases and J by 1 base, with 16 bases between. CDR3 length equals 15 residues. CDR1 and CDR2 from the germline V gene are MDHEN and SYDVKM. This CDR3 is CASTPNGLTNTEAFF. The CDR3 coding sequence is TGTGCCAGCACCCCGAATGGGCTCACGAACACTGAAGCTTTCTTT.

This chain connects TRBV30 to TRBJ2-3, with 9 bases matching TRBD1. The germline V gene encodes CDR1 GTSNPN and CDR2 SVGIG (reference sequence). The CDR3 runs to 14 residues. Trimming cost V 5 bases and J 1 base; bases outside gene matches: 4. CDR3: CAWEQGARTDTQYF. The CDR3, as DNA: TGTGCCTGGGAACAGGGGGCCCGCACAGATACGCAGTATTTT.

The gene calls are TRBV3-1 (or the pseudogene TRBV3-2) and TRBJ1-5; D might be TRBD1 (5 bases). CDR3 length: 14 amino acids. V lost 4 bases and J 5 bases, leaving 12 bases between the germline ends. Germline V gene data show CDR1 as LGHDT and CDR2 as YNNKEL (reference sequence). This CDR3 reads CASSPGGTYQPQHF. The CDR3 nucleotides are TGTGCCAGCAGCCCGGGGGGGACCTATCAGCCCCAGCATTTT.

This clone was observed a handful of times. In DNA form, the CDR3 reads TGTGCTAGTGGTTTGGTTCCCGGGACGGGACTGATTATGCATGAGCAGTTCTTC. Translating it yields CASGLVPGTGLIMHEQFF. The rearrangement joins TRBV12-5 to TRBJ2-1; D might be TRBD2 (6 bases). V was clipped by 0 bases and J by 8 bases, with 23 bases between them. The CDR3 length is 18 residues. Germline assignment: CDR1 LGHNT and CDR2 FRNRAP. Full variable domain (missing parts from reference TRBV12-5 and TRBJ2-1): DARVTQTPRHKVTEMGQEVTMRCQPILGHNTVFWYRQTMMQGLELLAYFRNRAPLDDSGMPKDRFSAEMPDATLATLKIQPSEPRDSAVYFCASGLVPGTGLIMHEQFFGPGTRLTVL.

This clone was counted once. The J gene is TRBJ1-1, the V gene TRBV5-1; no clear D. Germline V gene lookup returns CDR1 SGHRS and CDR2 YFSETQ. Trimming took off 1 base at V and 4 bases at J, with 8 bases between the two ends. The CDR3 contains 13 residues. DNA of the CDR3: TGCGCCAGCAGCTTGCCGGGGTCCACTGAAGCTTTCTTT. Its protein product is CASSLPGSTEAFF.

The rearrangement uses TRBV3-1 (or the pseudogene TRBV3-2) and TRBJ1-2, with 12 bases identical to TRBD1. Trimming took 1 base from V and 4 from J; bases not matched to a gene: 7. This CDR3 is 17 amino acids long. Per germline, CDR1 LGHDT and CDR2 YNNKEL (reference sequence). DNA of the CDR3: TGTGCCAGCAGCCAAGGGGACAGGGGGCGTTCGGCCTATGGCTACACCTTC. Translated, it gives CASSQGDRGRSAYGYTF.

Notes on this clone: The junction shows a germline mismatch at one end, possibly a read error. The chain joins TRBV14 to TRBJ2-3; 7 positions match TRBD1. The CDR3 contains 13 residues. Germline CDR1 reads SGHDN; CDR2 reads FVKESK. Here the CDR3 reads CASSQDLRDSLDF. In DNA, the CDR3 is TGTGCCAGCAGCCAAGATCTTAGGGACAGCCTAGATTTT.

The chain combines TRBV7-3 with TRBJ2-2; D gene unclear. The germline V and J ends were trimmed by 5 bases and 0 bases, with 4 bases remaining between them. The CDR3 loop spans 13 amino acids. Germline values: CDR1 SGHTA, CDR2 FQGTGA. The CDR3 region is CASSPANTGELFF. CDR3 DNA: TGTGCCAGCAGCCCCGCGAACACCGGGGAGCTGTTTTTT.

The genes are TRBV2 and TRBJ2-7; D might be TRBD2 (6 bases). The germline gives CDR1 SNHLY, CDR2 FYNNEI. Trimming pared 2 bases from V and 4 bases from J, leaving 12 bases between. This CDR3 has 14 residues. The CDR3, as DNA: TGTGCCAGCAGTGAATTGGAGGCGGGGTACGAGCAGTACTTC. Translating it yields CASSELEAGYEQYF. Combining the CDR3 with reference TRBV2 and TRBJ2-7 gives the whole variable domain EPEVTQTPSHQVTQMGQEVILRCVPISNHLYFYWYRQILGQKVEFLVSFYNNEISEKSEIFDDQFSVERPDGSNFTLKIRSTKLEDSAMYFCASSELEAGYEQYFGPGTRLTVT.

This clone has at least ten counts. The chain joins TRBV24-1 to TRBJ1-5; D perhaps matches TRBD1 (6 bases). Per germline, CDR1 KGHDR and CDR2 SFDVKD. V was pared by 4 bases and J by 4 bases, with 10 bases between. CDR3 length: 14 amino acids. CDR3 region: CATSEGQGNQPQHF. The DNA of the CDR3 is TGTGCCACCAGTGAAGGCCAGGGGAATCAGCCCCAGCATTTT.

This chain uses TRBV28 with TRBJ1-3; 10 nucleotides agree with TRBD1. Germline lookup yields CDR1 MDHEN and CDR2 SYDVKM. Germline trimming cut 4 bases from V and 2 bases from J; bases unmatched to any gene: 5. This CDR3 comprises 16 residues. The CDR3 DNA reads TGTGCCAGCAGTTCCCCCGGACAGGGGGCTGGAAACACCATATATTTT. Amino acids: CASSSPGQGAGNTIYF.

The CDR3 here is CASSRVTRGNQPQHF. The CDR3 coding sequence is TGTGCCAGTAGTAGAGTGACTAGGGGCAATCAGCCCCAGCATTTT. The V and J genes are TRBV19 and TRBJ1-5, with D unclear. The V gene's germline CDR1 is LNHDA and CDR2 SQIVND (reference sequence). This CDR3 region has 15 residues. V lost 4 bases and J lost 2, with 12 bases in between.

This sequence joins TRBV11-2 and TRBJ2-2; a possible D gene is TRBD2 (7 bases). The CDR3 totals 14 residues. V dropped 2 bases and J dropped 7 bases, with 11 bases sitting between them. The germline CDR1 and CDR2 sequences are SGHAT and FQNNGV. CDR3 region: CASSLRGGGGELFF. CDR3 in DNA: TGTGCCAGCAGCTTAAGGGGGGGCGGCGGGGAGCTGTTTTTT.

This clone was seen once. The rearrangement links TRBV12-5 to TRBJ2-3; TRBD2 might be the D (5 bases). The CDR3 sequence is 13 residues long. Looked up from germline, CDR1 is LGHNT and CDR2 is FRNRAP. Deletions cut 2 bases from V and 5 bases from J, with 8 bases between. The CDR3 here is CASGLFRGDTQYF. CDR3 coding DNA: TGTGCTAGTGGTTTGTTCCGGGGAGATACGCAGTATTTT.

The rearrangement links TRBV28 to TRBJ1-1, with 11 nucleotides matching TRBD1. V lost 6 bases, J lost 5 bases, and 8 bases stayed unmatched. This CDR3 is 15 amino acids long. Germline CDR1 reads MDHEN; CDR2 reads SYDVKM. This CDR3 reads CASRTPGTGGTEAFF. Written as DNA, the CDR3 is TGTGCCAGCAGAACCCCCGGGACAGGGGGAACTGAAGCTTTCTTT. The full variable domain, in which reference TRBV28 and TRBJ1-1 provide the parts outside the CDR3, is DVKVTQSSRYLVKRTGEKVFLECVQDMDHENMFWYRQDPGLGLRLIYFSYDVKMKEKGDIPEGYSVSREKKERFSLILESASTNQTSMYLCASRTPGTGGTEAFFGQGTRLTVV.

The chain couples TRBV2 to TRBJ1-6; a weak D match, TRBD1 (6 bases). Germline V CDR1 and CDR2: SNHLY, FYNNEI. This CDR3 has 14 amino acids. The germline V and J ends were trimmed by 4 bases and 9 bases, with 13 bases remaining between them. In DNA form, the CDR3 reads TGTGCCAGCAGTGGTACAGGGATAAGTTCACCCCTCCACTTT. It yields the protein CASSGTGISSPLHF.

This clone was detected only once. Relative to the germline gene, one junction end is altered; a read error may explain this. V gene TRBV3-1 (or the pseudogene TRBV3-2) combines with J gene TRBJ1-3; TRBD1 might be the D (5 bases). The CDR3 is 15 residues long. Germline lookup yields CDR1 LGHDT and CDR2 YNNKEL (reference sequence). The CDR3 sequence is CASSQSSGRGSTIYF. CDR3 sequence (DNA): TGTGCCAGCAGCCAAAGTTCAGGGCGAGGAAGCACCATATATTTT.

This clone was seen only once. The V gene is TRBV24-1, the J gene TRBJ1-2, with 9 bases that match TRBD1. From germline, CDR1 is KGHDR and CDR2 SFDVKD. This CDR3 region has 14 residues. Trimming at V came to 3 bases and at J to 5 bases, leaving 3 bases not matched to a gene. The DNA of the CDR3 is TGTGCCACCAGTGATCGGGACAGGGCTTATGGCTACACCTTC. Translation gives CATSDRDRAYGYTF.

This chain connects TRBV19 to TRBJ1-5; D is perhaps TRBD1 (5 bases). V dropped 3 bases and J dropped 6 bases, with 12 bases sitting between them. The CDR3 is 14 residues long. Germline V gives CDR1 LNHDA, CDR2 SQIVND (reference sequence). CDR3 in DNA: TGTGCCAGTAGTATTCAAAGGGGCGGTCAGCCCCAGCATTTT. Its translation is CASSIQRGGQPQHF.

Comments on this clone: Sequence at one end of the junction differs from germline and may be a read error. The chain is built from TRBV7-7 and TRBJ2-2; 8 nucleotides agree with TRBD1. Germline V gene sequence: CDR1 SSHAT, CDR2 FNYEAQ (reference sequence). This CDR3 contains 15 residues. The CDR3 protein is CASSAGTGPTGELFF. For the CDR3, the DNA is TGTGCTAGCAGCGCTGGGACAGGCCCCACCGGGGAGCTGTTTTTT.